These 10 T cell receptor beta chains came from one sample sequenced in a study of T cell responses to AZD1222 COVID-19 vaccine. Method: immunoSEQ multiplex PCR; TCRdb's copy keeps in-frame clones and lacks some. This sample carries 95,000 to 150,000 clones, approximately 88% of them seen once, and the ten largest clones take 4.5% to 5%. Sequencing was performed on peripheral blood, taken on day 0 of AZD1222 vaccination. All receptors derive from an adult in good health.

This sequence joins TRBV6-5 and TRBJ1-5; D not certain. Between the trimmed V and J ends, which lost 2 bases and 0 bases, there was a span of 8 bases. This CDR3 comprises 15 residues. Germline V CDR1 and CDR2: MNHEY, SVGAGI. CDR3 sequence reads: CASSYLRNSNQPQHF. The CDR3 region has the DNA TGTGCCAGCAGTTACCTTCGGAATAGCAATCAGCCCCAGCATTTT.

The CDR3 sequence: CASSLEQGVGNTIYF. The CDR3 nucleotides are TGCGCCAGCAGCTTGGAACAGGGTGTAGGAAACACCATATATTTT. This chain connects TRBV5-1 to TRBJ1-3; a possible D gene is TRBD1 (6 bases). The V gene's germline CDR1 is SGHRS and CDR2 YFSETQ. The CDR3 extends over 15 amino acids. The germline V and J ends were trimmed by 0 bases and 4 bases, with 11 bases remaining between them. The full variable domain, with the rest looked up from reference TRBV5-1 and TRBJ1-3, is KAGVTQTPRYLIKTRGQQVTLSCSPISGHRSVSWYQQTPGQGLQFLFEYFSETQRNKGNFPGRFSGRQFSNSRSEMNVSTLELGDSALYLCASSLEQGVGNTIYFGEGSWLTVV.

The chain's CDR3 is CASSLGGVQETQYF. CDR3 in DNA: TGCGCCAGCAGCTTGGGTGGGGTCCAAGAGACCCAGTACTTC. The V call is TRBV5-1, the J call TRBJ2-5; D is uncertain. Trimming shortened V by 0 bases and J by 1 base, and 7 bases separated the two germline ends. Per germline, CDR1 SGHRS and CDR2 YFSETQ. This CDR3 has 14 amino acids.

The CDR3 DNA reads TGCAGCGTTACAGGGGGCTTACCAGATACGCAGTATTTT. Its translation: CSVTGGLPDTQYF. This rearrangement joins TRBV29-1 to TRBJ2-3, with 9 nucleotides matching TRBD1. This CDR3 has 13 residues. V lost 5 bases, J lost 4 bases, and 4 bases stayed unmatched. The V gene's germline CDR1 is SQVTM and CDR2 ANQGSEA.

J is TRBJ2-5 and V is TRBV7-3; D is possibly TRBD2 (5 bases). This CDR3 is built from 13 residues. The ends were cut back, 5 bases at V and 5 bases at J, with 12 bases in the middle. Germline V gives CDR1 SGHTA, CDR2 FQGTGA. The DNA for the CDR3 is TGTGCCAGCAGCCCCACTAGTTTGGAGACCCAGTACTTC. Amino acids: CASSPTSLETQYF. The complete variable domain, with remaining parts taken from reference TRBV7-3 and TRBJ2-5, reads GAGVSQTPSNKVTEKGKYVELRCDPISGHTALYWYRQSLGQGPEFLIYFQGTGAADDSGLPNDRFFAVRPEGSVSTLKIQRTERGDSAVYLCASSPTSLETQYFGPGTRLLVL.

The V gene is TRBV13, the J gene TRBJ2-1; 12 bases map to TRBD2. The J segment lost 5 bases and the V segment lost 0 bases, leaving 2 bases of the junction unmatched. The CDR3 contains 16 residues. CDR1 and CDR2 (germline): PRHDT, FYEKMQ (reference sequence). CDR3 region: CASSLGASGGDNEQFF. The CDR3, as DNA: TGTGCCAGCAGCTTAGGGGCTAGCGGGGGGGACAATGAGCAGTTCTTC.

The chain joins TRBV18 to TRBJ2-5; D call uncertain. Germline lookup yields CDR1 KGHSH and CDR2 LQKENI. V was shortened by 1 base and J by 4 bases, with 7 bases between the two germline ends. The CDR3 runs to 13 residues. The CDR3 coding sequence is TGTGCCAGCTCACCACTGAAGGCAGAGACCCAGTACTTC. It is translated as CASSPLKAETQYF.

The chain couples TRBV18 to TRBJ2-7, with D possibly matching TRBD2 (5 bases). From germline, CDR1 is KGHSH and CDR2 LQKENI. V was trimmed by 2 bases and J by 7 bases, leaving 12 bases between them. This CDR3 has 13 amino acids. CDR3 loop: CASSPLEAFEQYF. DNA of the CDR3: TGTGCCAGCTCACCATTGGAGGCCTTTGAGCAGTACTTC. Filled out from reference TRBV18 and TRBJ2-7, the complete variable domain reads NAGVMQNPRHLVRRRGQEARLRCSPMKGHSHVYWYRQLPEEGLKFMVYLQKENIIDESGMPKERFSAEFPKEGPSILRIQQVVRGDSAAYFCASSPLEAFEQYFGPGTRLTVT.

This clone was recorded only once. The rearrangement uses TRBV10-1 and TRBJ2-1; the match to TRBD2 covers 10 bases. The CDR3 is made up of 15 amino acids. CDR1 is WNHNN, CDR2 SYGVQD, per germline (reference sequence). With 5 bases clipped from V and 5 bases from J, the junction kept 6 bases outside the gene matches. The CDR3 protein is CASSKLAGDHNEQFF. The CDR3 DNA sequence: TGCGCCAGCAGTAAGCTAGCGGGGGACCACAATGAGCAGTTCTTC.

The chain uses TRBV7-9 and TRBJ2-3; D perhaps matches TRBD2 (6 bases). The CDR3 has 15 residues. Deletions cut 3 bases from V and 0 bases from J, with 10 bases between. CDR1 and CDR2 (germline): SEHNR, FQNEAQ (reference sequence). DNA of the CDR3: TGTGCCAGCAGCTTGGGGGACTTCAGCACAGATACGCAGTATTTT. It specifies CASSLGDFSTDTQYF.